This TCR beta chain was sequenced during a study of blood T cell repertoires in COVID-19. Across the study: Samples taken during acute and convalescent COVID-19 were collected in the United States, Italy and Spain.

Original analysis: Amplification from reference gene primers served as the basis for estimated nucleated cell counts. Libraries were prepared by immunoSEQ multiplex PCR; TCRdb keeps only in-frame clonotypes and omits some of them. The DNA was the basis for D and trimming; V, J and clone size are from that table. The profile covers 190,000 or so clones, with 86% appearing a single time and about 4% taken by the ten largest. Clinical history as reported by participants underpinned cohort assignment. CDR3 length: 15 residues. Germline CDR1 reads SGHRS; CDR2 reads YFSETQ. V trimming: 4 bases; J trimming: 5 bases; junction bases outside the gene matches: 6.

Sequenced: PBMCs or T cells enriched from blood (not recorded which). The receptor's source is a woman aged 25 to 39 who had been exposed to COVID-19. The rearrangement uses TRBV5-1 and TRBJ1-6; 7 positions match TRBD1. The CDR3 protein is CASSEVQGNNSPLHF. The DNA of the CDR3 is TGCGCCAGCAGCGAGGTACAGGGGAATAATTCACCCCTCCACTTT.